What follows describes a single T cell receptor (beta chain). Its antigen is currently unknown. The data belong to a study of identical twins. Unique molecular identifiers were present on cDNA, and template switching added a universal primer site. TCRdb re-called the 5' RACE reads with MiXCR, one entry per CDR3 protein. The profile shows around 690,000 distinct CDR3 sequences, approximately 22% of them singletons. Trimming shortened V by 0 bases and J by 3 bases, and 8 bases separated the two germline ends. The CDR3 has 14 residues. Germline V gene sequence: CDR1 SGHRS, CDR2 YFSETQ. Study-level points and caveats: The study reached conclusions through statistical analysis that was cross-sectional, not following the same donors. Out-of-frame alpha sequences shared by twins showed excess low generation probability.

The same data also went into a second study, on T cells expressing NK-cell markers. That investigation notes: TCR beta repertoires came from sorted CD3+CD56+NKG2C+, CD3+CD56+NKG2C- and CD3+CD56-NKG2C+ T cells.

Sequencing used PBMCs. The J gene is TRBJ2-3, the V gene TRBV5-1; D remains ambiguous. This clonotype originated in a woman aged 18-30 years in good health. CDR3 sequence reads: CASSLDAPTDTQYF. DNA for the CDR3: TGCGCCAGCAGCTTGGATGCACCGACAGATACGCAGTATTTT.